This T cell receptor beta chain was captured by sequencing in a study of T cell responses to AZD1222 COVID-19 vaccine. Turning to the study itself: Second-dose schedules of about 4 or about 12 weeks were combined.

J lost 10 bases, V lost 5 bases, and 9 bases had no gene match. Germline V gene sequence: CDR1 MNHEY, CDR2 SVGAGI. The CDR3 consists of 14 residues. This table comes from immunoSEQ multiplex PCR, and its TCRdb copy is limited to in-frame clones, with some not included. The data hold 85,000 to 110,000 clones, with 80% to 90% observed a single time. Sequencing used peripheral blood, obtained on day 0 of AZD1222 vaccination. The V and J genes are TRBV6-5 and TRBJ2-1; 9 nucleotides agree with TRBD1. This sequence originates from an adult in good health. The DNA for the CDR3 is TGTGCCAGCAGTCCGCCGGGACAGGGCCGGGAGCAGTTCTTC. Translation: CASSPPGQGREQFF.